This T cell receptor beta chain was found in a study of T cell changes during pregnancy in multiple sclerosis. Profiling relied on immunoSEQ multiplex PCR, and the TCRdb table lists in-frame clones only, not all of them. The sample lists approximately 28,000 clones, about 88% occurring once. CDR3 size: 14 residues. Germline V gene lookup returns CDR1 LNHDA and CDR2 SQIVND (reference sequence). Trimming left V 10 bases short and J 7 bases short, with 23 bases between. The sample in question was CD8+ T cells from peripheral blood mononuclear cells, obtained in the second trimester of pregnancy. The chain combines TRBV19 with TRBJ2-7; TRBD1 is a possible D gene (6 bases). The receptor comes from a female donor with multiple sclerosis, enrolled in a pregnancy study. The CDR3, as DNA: TGTGCCACTAGAGCGGACAGATACGACCTGGAGCAGTACTTC. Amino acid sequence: CATRADRYDLEQYF.